Following are 17 T cell receptor beta chains from one sample sequenced in a study of cytomegalovirus exposure and HLA in healthy donors. Primers for the PCR totalled 60 Vbeta and 13 Jbeta. Method: immunoSEQ multiplex PCR; TCRdb's copy keeps in-frame clones and lacks some. The table has 100,000 to 150,000 clones, about 80% seen once. Sequencing was carried out using PBMCs. These receptor sequences come from a man younger than 40 in good health and CMV-seropositive.

Comments on this clone: A junction boundary mismatches the germline segment, possibly from a read error. V and J are TRBV6-5 and TRBJ1-2; 8 nucleotides match TRBD1. The V gene's germline CDR1 is MNHEY and CDR2 SVGAGI. The CDR3 is made up of 12 amino acids. The DNA for the CDR3 is TGTGCCAGCAGTACCCCGGGACAGGACTTAGCCTTC. Translated, it gives CASSTPGQDLAF.

The J gene is TRBJ1-4, the V gene TRBV10-3, with 10 positions matching TRBD1. The CDR3 contains 14 residues. The V gene end was trimmed by 5 bases and the J gene end by 8 bases; junction bases not matched to a gene: 5. The germline gives CDR1 ENHRY, CDR2 SYGVKD. CDR3 sequence: CAISTDRGDEKLFF. DNA of the CDR3: TGTGCCATCAGTACGGACAGGGGGGACGAAAAACTGTTTTTT.

The V and J genes are TRBV15 and TRBJ2-5, with TRBD1 as a possible D gene (5 bases). Germline V gene sequence: CDR1 LNHNV, CDR2 YYDKDF (reference sequence). This CDR3 is 11 amino acids long. The V end was cut by 4 bases, the J end by 7 bases, with 7 bases between. The DNA for the CDR3 is TGTGCCACCAGCATAACAGGGACCCAGTACTTC. Its translation: CATSITGTQYF.

The V and J genes are TRBV5-6 and TRBJ1-1; tentatively, D is TRBD1 (6 bases). The germline V gene has CDR1 SGHDT and CDR2 YYEEEE. This CDR3 is 15 amino acids long. V lost 1 base, J lost 5 bases, and 15 bases lay in between. The CDR3 spells CASSLLEGGDTEAFF. DNA for the CDR3: TGTGCCAGCAGCTTGTTGGAAGGGGGTGATACTGAAGCTTTCTTT.

This clone was observed a few times. The chain employs TRBV7-3 and TRBJ2-7, with TRBD1 matching over 8 bases. Germline V gives CDR1 SGHTA, CDR2 FQGTGA. This CDR3 has 15 residues. Unmatched junction bases numbered 13, after V lost 5 bases and J lost 7 bases. CDR3: CASSTTRRTGREQYF. CDR3 sequence (DNA): TGTGCCAGCAGCACTACGAGAAGGACAGGGCGGGAGCAGTACTTC.

The chain employs TRBV7-6 and TRBJ2-3; D might be TRBD1 (6 bases). V was trimmed by 2 bases and J by 4 bases, leaving 13 bases between them. The CDR3 totals 15 residues. Germline-derived CDR1 and CDR2 are SGHVS and FNYEAQ. The CDR3 DNA sequence: TGTGCCAGCAGCTTACTCGGACAGAATTCAGATACGCAGTATTTT. It is translated as CASSLLGQNSDTQYF.

The V call is TRBV5-1, the J call TRBJ1-5; D possibly corresponds to TRBD1 (5 bases). Germline V gene data show CDR1 as SGHRS and CDR2 as YFSETQ. Between the trimmed V and J ends, which lost 3 bases and 1 base, there was a span of 14 bases. CDR3 length equals 16 residues. Written as DNA, the CDR3 is TGCGCCAGCAGCTCGGCCCCGGGGGGGAGCAATCAGCCCCAGCATTTT. Encoded protein: CASSSAPGGSNQPQHF.

The chain combines TRBV6-1 with TRBJ1-1; 7 bases match TRBD1. The CDR3 consists of 13 residues. CDR1 is MNHNS and CDR2 is SASEGT in the germline V gene. With V trimmed by 7 bases and J by 5 bases, 7 bases remained unmatched. This CDR3 reads CASIRGRNTEAFF. The CDR3 DNA reads TGTGCCAGCATCAGGGGGAGGAATACTGAAGCTTTCTTT.

The rearrangement links TRBV10-3 to TRBJ2-2, with a tentative D call TRBD1 (6 bases). CDR3 length equals 16 residues. The V and J ends lost 1 base and 6 bases respectively, with 15 bases between them. Germline-derived CDR1 and CDR2 are ENHRY and SYGVKD. The CDR3 DNA is TGTGCCATCAGTGAGTTTGCCAGGGGATCTTCCGGGGAGCTGTTTTTT. As protein: CAISEFARGSSGELFF.

The chain uses TRBV10-1 and TRBJ2-1, with D tentatively TRBD2 (6 bases). Germline values: CDR1 WNHNN, CDR2 SYGVQD (reference sequence). V dropped 5 bases and J dropped 3 bases, with 14 bases sitting between them. The CDR3 totals 15 residues. The CDR3 region has the DNA TGCGCCAGCAGTCCCAATACCGGGAGCTACAATGAGCAGTTCTTC. Translation: CASSPNTGSYNEQFF.

This sequence joins TRBV6-1 and TRBJ2-2, with 8 bases lining up with TRBD1. J gave up 6 bases and V 5 bases, and 8 bases lay outside the gene matches. The CDR3 covers 15 residues. Germline CDR1 and CDR2: MNHNS and SASEGT. The DNA of the CDR3 is TGTGCCAGCAGTTCGTGGACAGGGAAGGCCGGGGAGCTGTTTTTT. Its protein product is CASSSWTGKAGELFF.

The chain links TRBV4-1 to TRBJ2-2; weak D call: TRBD1 (5 bases). The CDR3 runs to 14 residues. The V gene's germline CDR1 is MGHRA and CDR2 YSYEKL. The ends were cut back, 3 bases at V and 1 base at J, with 6 bases in the middle. CDR3 DNA: TGCGCCAGCAGCCAGACAGAGAACACCGGGGAGCTGTTTTTT. It yields the protein CASSQTENTGELFF.

DNA for the CDR3: TGTGCCAGCGGTACTCTGACAGGAAGCACAGATACGCAGTATTTT. It specifies CASGTLTGSTDTQYF. This rearrangement joins TRBV25-1 to TRBJ2-3, with D possibly being TRBD1 (6 bases). CDR1 and CDR2 from the germline V gene are MGHDK and SYGVNS. V lost 8 bases and J 0 bases, leaving 15 bases between the germline ends. The length of the CDR3 is 15 residues.

The chain couples TRBV5-1 to TRBJ2-1; 11 bases are shared with TRBD2. The CDR3 is 15 amino acids. Germline loops: CDR1 SGHRS, CDR2 YFSETQ. Germline trimming cut 4 bases from V and 3 bases from J; bases unmatched to any gene: 3. For the CDR3, the DNA is TGCGCCAGCAGCGAGGGGACTAGCGGCTACAATGAGCAGTTCTTC. It yields the protein CASSEGTSGYNEQFF. The variable domain in full, completed from reference TRBV5-1 and TRBJ2-1, reads KAGVTQTPRYLIKTRGQQVTLSCSPISGHRSVSWYQQTPGQGLQFLFEYFSETQRNKGNFPGRFSGRQFSNSRSEMNVSTLELGDSALYLCASSEGTSGYNEQFFGPGTRLTVL.

The chain couples TRBV7-2 to TRBJ1-2; 8 nucleotides match TRBD1. The junction had 4 bases not matched to a gene; V was cut back by 0 bases and J by 4 bases. Germline values: CDR1 SGHTA, CDR2 FQGNSA. This CDR3 is built from 15 residues. The CDR3 protein is CASSLATGGVYGYTF. The CDR3 nucleotides are TGTGCCAGCAGCTTAGCCACAGGGGGGGTCTATGGCTACACCTTC.

The chain carries TRBV9 and TRBJ1-1; D unclear. Germline CDR1 reads SGDLS; CDR2 reads YYNGEE. Trimming left V 3 bases short and J 4 bases short, with 16 bases between. This CDR3 contains 15 residues. The CDR3 sequence is CASSAGGALSTEAFF. The CDR3 coding sequence is TGTGCCAGCAGCGCCGGCGGCGCCTTGAGCACTGAAGCTTTCTTT.

This chain uses TRBV5-1 with TRBJ1-1; 8 bases agree with TRBD1. CDR3 length: 16 residues. Trimming took 0 bases from V and 5 from J; bases not matched to a gene: 9. Germline V lookup: CDR1 SGHRS, CDR2 YFSETQ. CDR3 amino acids: CASSLADTTGGTEAFF. CDR3 in DNA: TGCGCCAGCAGCTTGGCCGATACCACAGGGGGTACTGAAGCTTTCTTT.